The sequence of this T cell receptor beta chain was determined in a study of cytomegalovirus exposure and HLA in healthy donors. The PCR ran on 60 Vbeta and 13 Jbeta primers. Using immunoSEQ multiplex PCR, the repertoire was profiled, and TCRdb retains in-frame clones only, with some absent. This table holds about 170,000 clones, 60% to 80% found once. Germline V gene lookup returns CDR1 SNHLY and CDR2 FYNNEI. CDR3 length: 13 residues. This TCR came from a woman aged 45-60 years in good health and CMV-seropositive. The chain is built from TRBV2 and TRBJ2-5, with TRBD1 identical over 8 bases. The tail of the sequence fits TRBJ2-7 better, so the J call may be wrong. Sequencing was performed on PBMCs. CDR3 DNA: TGTGCCAGCAGTTACGAGACAGGGGTCGAGCAGTACTTC. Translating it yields CASSYETGVEQYF.